This T cell receptor (beta chain) was sequenced during a study of blood T cell repertoires in COVID-19. On the study more broadly: Samples representing acute and convalescent COVID-19 were sourced from the United States, Italy and Spain.

Here immunoSEQ multiplex PCR was the method, and the copy in TCRdb shows in-frame clones only, minus some. The profile shows some 120,000 clones, roughly 79% of them singletons. V was pared by 5 bases and J by 4 bases, with 10 bases of the junction left unmatched. CDR3 size: 15 residues. CDR1 and CDR2 from the germline V gene are LNHDA and SQIVND (reference sequence). The J gene is TRBJ2-7, the V gene TRBV19; 8 bases fit TRBD1. Specimen: peripheral blood. The TCR sequence derives from a human donor in a cohort sampled during active COVID-19. The CDR3 nucleotides read TGTGCCAGTAGTGTAACCGGGACAGGAGTTTACGAGCAGTACTTC. Translation gives CASSVTGTGVYEQYF. Filled out from reference TRBV19 and TRBJ2-7, the complete variable domain reads DGGITQSPKYLFRKEGQNVTLSCEQNLNHDAMYWYRQDPGQGLRLIYYSQIVNDFQKGDIAEGYSVSREKKESFPLTVTSAQKNPTAFYLCASSVTGTGVYEQYFGPGTRLTVT.